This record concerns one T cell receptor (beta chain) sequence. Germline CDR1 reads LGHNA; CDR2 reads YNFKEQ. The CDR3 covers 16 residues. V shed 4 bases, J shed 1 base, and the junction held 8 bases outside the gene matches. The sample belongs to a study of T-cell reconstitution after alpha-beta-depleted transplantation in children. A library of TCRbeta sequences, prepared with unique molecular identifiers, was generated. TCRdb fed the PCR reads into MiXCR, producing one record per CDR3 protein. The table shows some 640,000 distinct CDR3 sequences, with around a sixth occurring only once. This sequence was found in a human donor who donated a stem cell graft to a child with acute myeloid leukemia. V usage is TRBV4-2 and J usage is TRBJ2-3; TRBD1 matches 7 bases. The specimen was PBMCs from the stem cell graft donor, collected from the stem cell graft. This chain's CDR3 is CASSPGLDRGTDTQYF. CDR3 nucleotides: TGTGCCAGCAGCCCAGGTCTAGACAGGGGCACAGATACGCAGTATTTT.